These 32 T cell receptor beta chains originate from one sample sequenced in a study of blood T cells in healthy people across ages. Sample-barcoded 5' priming and a J-beta primer mix drove a second PCR of 7 to 11 cycles. MiXCR was run by TCRdb on the 5' RACE reads, yielding one entry per CDR3 protein. The sample carries roughly 500,000 distinct CDR3 sequences, roughly 29% recorded once. Sequencing was carried out using blood. These receptors all come from a woman aged 70-85 years in good health.

The CDR3 DNA follows: TGCGCCAGCAGCGCCGAACAGGGGGTAGTGGAGACCCAGTACTTC. Protein sequence: CASSAEQGVVETQYF. V is TRBV5-1 and J is TRBJ2-5, with 8 bases aligning to TRBD1. CDR1 and CDR2 from the germline V gene are SGHRS and YFSETQ. CDR3 size: 15 residues. The V and J ends lost 4 bases and 5 bases, in that order; junction bases with no gene match: 10.

This clonotype was found a few times. This chain joins TRBV6-4 and TRBJ2-2, with 7 bases identical to TRBD2. After removal of 5 bases from V and 7 bases from J, the junction contained 4 bases not matched to a gene. Germline V CDR1 and CDR2: MRHNA, SNTAGT. The CDR3 is made up of 13 amino acids. The CDR3 sequence is CASSSLAGGELFF. CDR3 coding DNA: TGTGCCAGCAGTTCCTTAGCGGGCGGGGAGCTGTTTTTT.

The genes are TRBV5-1 and TRBJ2-5, with 12 bases aligning to TRBD2. Germline loops: CDR1 SGHRS, CDR2 YFSETQ. CDR3 size: 16 residues. With V trimmed by 1 base and J by 4 bases, 5 bases remained unmatched. CDR3 in DNA: TGCGCCAGCAGCTTGTGGACTAGCGGGAACACAGAGACCCAGTACTTC. Protein sequence: CASSLWTSGNTETQYF. Full variable domain (remainder filled in from reference TRBV5-1 and TRBJ2-5): KAGVTQTPRYLIKTRGQQVTLSCSPISGHRSVSWYQQTPGQGLQFLFEYFSETQRNKGNFPGRFSGRQFSNSRSEMNVSTLELGDSALYLCASSLWTSGNTETQYFGPGTRLLVL.

The gene calls are TRBV5-1 and TRBJ2-7, with 7 positions matching TRBD1. V lost 4 bases to trimming and J lost 3 bases; unmatched junction nucleotides: 10. In germline, CDR1 is SGHRS, CDR2 YFSETQ. The CDR3 covers 15 residues. The CDR3 nucleotides are TGCGCCAGCAGCCCAACCGGGACAGAAATCTACGAGCAGTACTTC. Translated, it gives CASSPTGTEIYEQYF.

This sequence joins TRBV5-1 and TRBJ2-5; D gene ambiguous. V was pared by 1 base and J by 2 bases, with 9 bases between. Germline V gene sequence: CDR1 SGHRS, CDR2 YFSETQ. The length of the CDR3 is 14 residues. The CDR3 nucleotides read TGCGCCAGCAGCTTGTCGGCGTCACAAGAGACCCAGTACTTC. Protein sequence: CASSLSASQETQYF.

On this clonotype itself: This may stem from a read error, because a much larger clone lies one nucleotide away. The V call is TRBV20-1, the J call TRBJ2-7; a weak D match, TRBD1 (5 bases). CDR1 and CDR2 from the germline V gene are DFQATT and SNEGSKA (reference sequence). V was pared by 1 base and J by 9 bases, with 16 bases between. The CDR3 extends over 13 amino acids. The CDR3 DNA reads as TGCAGTGCTAGAGCAGGACAATTAGGCGGGCAGTACTTC. Its translation is CSARAGQLGGQYF.

V usage is TRBV6-4 and J usage is TRBJ2-3, with a weak D call TRBD1 (5 bases). The CDR3 has 14 residues. Germline CDR1 reads MRHNA; CDR2 reads SNTAGT. The V gene lost 2 bases and the J gene lost 3 bases, with 9 bases spanning the gap. The CDR3 sequence is CASSDRGITDTQYF. The CDR3 nucleotides are TGTGCCAGCAGTGACAGGGGCATTACAGATACGCAGTATTTT.

This clonotype was found once. The chain has TRBV5-1 and TRBJ2-3; 11 nucleotides agree with TRBD2. Germline assignment: CDR1 SGHRS and CDR2 YFSETQ. The CDR3 spans 16 residues. With 2 bases clipped from V and 6 bases from J, the junction kept 8 bases outside the gene matches. The CDR3: CASSFGTSGTGDTQYF. The CDR3 DNA follows: TGCGCCAGCAGCTTCGGGACTAGCGGCACCGGGGATACGCAGTATTTT.

The chain has TRBV9 and TRBJ1-6; D is unclear. V was pared by 0 bases and J by 7 bases, with 23 bases between. Germline V gene data show CDR1 as SGDLS and CDR2 as YYNGEE. CDR3 length equals 19 residues. The CDR3 bases are TGTGCCAGCAGCGTAGAATCAGCCGGGTCTATGAGAAGGAATTCACCCCTCCACTTT. It specifies CASSVESAGSMRRNSPLHF. Full variable domain (rest looked up from reference TRBV9 and TRBJ1-6): DSGVTQTPKHLITATGQRVTLRCSPRSGDLSVYWYQQSLDQGLQFLIQYYNGEERAKGNILERFSAQQFPDLHSELNLSSLELGDSALYFCASSVESAGSMRRNSPLHFGNGTRLTVT.

Note on this clonotype: Sequence at one end of the junction differs from germline and may be a read error. V gene TRBV20-1 combines with J gene TRBJ1-2; 9 bases line up with TRBD1. Germline CDR1 DFQATT, CDR2 SNEGSKA (reference sequence). The CDR3 has 16 amino acids. The CDR3 DNA sequence: TGCAGTGCTCGACTCCTGGGACAGGGAAATCGCTATAGCTACACCTTC. It yields the protein CSARLLGQGNRYSYTF.

This chain connects TRBV19 to TRBJ2-5; 15 nucleotides agree with TRBD2. V trimming: 3 bases; J trimming: 5 bases; junction bases outside the gene matches: 4. This CDR3 contains 16 residues. The germline CDR1 and CDR2 sequences are LNHDA and SQIVND (reference sequence). CDR3 in amino acids: CASSMGLAGGSETQYF. The DNA for the CDR3 is TGTGCCAGTAGTATGGGACTAGCGGGGGGAAGCGAGACCCAGTACTTC.

Worth noting for this clonotype: One end of the junction varies from germline; a read error may be responsible. V and J are TRBV18 and TRBJ2-7, with D possibly TRBD2 on 6 matching bases. The germline CDR1 and CDR2 sequences are KGHSH and LQKENI. This CDR3 comprises 15 residues. CDR3 sequence: CARSPYRDSSYEQYF. The CDR3 coding sequence is TGTGCCCGCTCACCATACCGGGACTCCAGCTACGAGCAGTACTTC.

This rearrangement joins TRBV6-5 to TRBJ1-4, with D perhaps matching TRBD1 (5 bases). There are 15 residues in the CDR3. Germline V lookup: CDR1 MNHEY, CDR2 SVGAGI. Trimming left V 0 bases short and J 6 bases short, with 11 bases between. The CDR3 spells CASSYSPREHEKLFF. CDR3 coding DNA: TGTGCCAGCAGTTACTCGCCCAGGGAACATGAAAAACTGTTTTTT.

The gene calls are TRBV2 and TRBJ2-2; 8 bases match TRBD1. The CDR3 length is 15 residues. Germline lookup yields CDR1 SNHLY and CDR2 FYNNEI. V was clipped by 6 bases and J by 3 bases; unmatched bases: 6. The DNA for the CDR3 is TGTGCCAGCAGCGCGGACAGGGTGTACACCGGGGAGCTGTTTTTT. This encodes CASSADRVYTGELFF.

Remarks on this clonotype: Since the CDR3 does not end with the conserved phenylalanine or tryptophan, this likely comes from a read error. V and J are TRBV12-3 or TRBV12-4 and TRBJ1-5; no definite D call. V dropped 5 bases and J dropped 2 bases, with 10 bases sitting between them. The CDR3 contains 14 residues. CDR3 bases: TGTGCCAGCAGTCCTGACGGAGGCAATCAGCCCCAGCATCTT. It yields the protein CASSPDGGNQPQHL.

This chain connects TRBV5-1 to TRBJ2-3; D remains unclear. The CDR3 totals 16 residues. CDR1 is SGHRS, CDR2 YFSETQ, per germline. V lost 0 bases to trimming and J lost 2 bases, with 13 bases between them. CDR3 residues: CASSLAQVWATDTQYF. In DNA, the CDR3 is TGCGCCAGCAGCTTGGCCCAGGTTTGGGCCACAGATACGCAGTATTTT.

This clonotype was seen many times. The chain recombines TRBV6-6 with TRBJ2-5, with D unclear. The CDR3 contains 14 residues. CDR1 MNHNY and CDR2 SVGAGI come from the germline V gene (reference sequence). Trimming took 1 base from V and 1 from J, leaving 7 bases between them. The CDR3 is CASSYWRSQETQYF. Written as DNA, the CDR3 is TGTGCCAGCAGTTACTGGCGGTCCCAAGAGACCCAGTACTTC.

V usage is TRBV18 and J usage is TRBJ1-6; 8 bases align to TRBD1. Germline trimming cut 8 bases from V and 6 bases from J; bases unmatched to any gene: 9. CDR1 and CDR2 (germline): KGHSH, LQKENI. The CDR3 consists of 15 residues. CDR3 sequence (DNA): TGTGCCAGCCGTGGACAGGGAGATATTAATTCACCCCTCCACTTT. Its protein product is CASRGQGDINSPLHF. The whole variable domain, remainder taken from reference TRBV18 and TRBJ1-6, is NAGVMQNPRHLVRRRGQEARLRCSPMKGHSHVYWYRQLPEEGLKFMVYLQKENIIDESGMPKERFSAEFPKEGPSILRIQQVVRGDSAAYFCASRGQGDINSPLHFGNGTRLTVT.

The sample holds many counts of this clonotype. J is TRBJ1-1 and V is TRBV4-3; possible D gene TRBD1, 5 bases. The germline V and J ends were trimmed by 4 bases and 0 bases, with 15 bases remaining between them. The CDR3 length is 16 residues. The germline gives CDR1 LGHNA, CDR2 YSLEER. The CDR3 DNA reads TGCGCCAGCAGCCCAAGGCCGGGGACTTTGAACACTGAAGCTTTCTTT. Translating it yields CASSPRPGTLNTEAFF.

In DNA form, the CDR3 reads TGTGCCAGCAGCGTAGCCCCCGAGGGGGGTTCGGGAAACACCATATATTTT. This gives the protein CASSVAPEGGSGNTIYF. The chain joins TRBV9 to TRBJ1-3; a possible D gene is TRBD1 (6 bases). Germline loops: CDR1 SGDLS, CDR2 YYNGEE. The germline V and J ends were trimmed by 0 bases and 4 bases, with 17 bases remaining between them. This CDR3 has 17 residues. The full variable domain, with the rest looked up from reference TRBV9 and TRBJ1-3, is DSGVTQTPKHLITATGQRVTLRCSPRSGDLSVYWYQQSLDQGLQFLIQYYNGEERAKGNILERFSAQQFPDLHSELNLSSLELGDSALYFCASSVAPEGGSGNTIYFGEGSWLTVV.

This clonotype was observed a few times. CDR3 sequence reads: CASSLTMNQGYDTQYF. CDR3 DNA sequence: TGCGCCAGCAGCCTCACGATGAACCAGGGATATGATACGCAGTATTTT. The genes are TRBV4-3 and TRBJ2-3; possible D gene TRBD1, 5 bases. V was cut by 4 bases and J by 6 bases, with 20 bases left in between. This CDR3 has 16 residues. Germline CDR1 is LGHNA and CDR2 is YSLEER.

A few counts support this clonotype. The rearrangement uses TRBV5-4 and TRBJ1-2; D is possibly TRBD1 (5 bases). Germline CDR1 SGHNT, CDR2 YYREEE (reference sequence). V was clipped by 0 bases and J by 0 bases, with 6 bases between them. The CDR3 contains 14 residues. CDR3 region: CASSLGQPNYGYTF. The CDR3 DNA is TGTGCCAGCAGCTTGGGACAGCCTAACTATGGCTACACCTTC. Looking up the rest from reference TRBV5-4 and TRBJ1-2 gives the full variable domain: ETGVTQSPTHLIKTRGQQVTLRCSSQSGHNTVSWYQQALGQGPQFIFQYYREEENGRGNFPPRFSGLQFPNYSSELNVNALELDDSALYLCASSLGQPNYGYTFGSGTRLTVV.

The chain combines TRBV7-8 with TRBJ1-5; possibly TRBD1 for D (6 bases). The germline V gene encodes CDR1 SGHVS and CDR2 FQNEAQ. Trimming shortened V by 1 base and J by 1 base, and 11 bases separated the two germline ends. The CDR3 length is 16 residues. This CDR3 is CASSLEGQWSNQPQHF. The CDR3 DNA follows: TGTGCCAGCAGCTTAGAGGGACAATGGAGCAATCAGCCCCAGCATTTT.

This clonotype was observed a few times. V is TRBV6-5 and J is TRBJ1-5; D unresolved. In germline, CDR1 is MNHEY, CDR2 SVGAGI. The CDR3 totals 14 residues. CDR3 protein: CTTRMNGNNQPQHF. The CDR3 coding sequence is TGTACCACCCGAATGAACGGGAACAATCAGCCCCAGCATTTT.

V is TRBV7-2 and J is TRBJ2-2; weak D call: TRBD2 (5 bases). Trimming cost V 4 bases and J 0 bases, with 12 bases left between them. The CDR3 contains 16 residues. Per the germline V gene, CDR1 is SGHTA and CDR2 is FQGNSA. The CDR3 DNA follows: TGTGCCAGCAGCTCGGCGGGTAGCGCGAACACCGGGGAGCTGTTTTTT. Translation: CASSSAGSANTGELFF. The variable domain in full, completed from reference TRBV7-2 and TRBJ2-2, reads GAGVSQSPSNKVTEKGKDVELRCDPISGHTALYWYRQSLGQGLEFLIYFQGNSAPDKSGLPSDRFSAERTGGSVSTLTIQRTQQEDSAVYLCASSSAGSANTGELFFGEGSRLTVL.

This clonotype turned up a few times. The genes are TRBV5-1 and TRBJ2-2; 7 nucleotides align to TRBD2. Germline V CDR1 and CDR2: SGHRS, YFSETQ. The CDR3 consists of 16 residues. V lost 4 bases, J lost 4 bases, and 10 bases stayed unmatched. This CDR3 reads CASSPSSAGPTGELFF. In nucleotides, the CDR3 is TGCGCCAGCAGCCCCTCTTCAGCGGGGCCCACCGGGGAGCTGTTTTTT.

J is TRBJ1-1 and V is TRBV7-2; D gene ambiguous. Deletions cut 1 base from V and 0 bases from J, with 15 bases between. Germline V gives CDR1 SGHTA, CDR2 FQGNSA. The CDR3 is 17 amino acids. The CDR3 DNA reads as TGTGCCAGCAGCTTAGGGGTGAAGGAAGGGCTGAACACTGAAGCTTTCTTT. As protein: CASSLGVKEGLNTEAFF.

The V and J genes are TRBV5-1 and TRBJ1-1, with a possible D match to TRBD1 (6 bases). There are 13 residues in the CDR3. Trimming cost V 4 bases and J 7 bases, with 14 bases left between them. CDR1 and CDR2 from the germline V gene are SGHRS and YFSETQ. Here the CDR3 reads CASSPEDRREAFF. The CDR3 region has the DNA TGCGCCAGCAGCCCGGAAGACAGGCGTGAAGCTTTCTTT.

This clonotype was seen more than once but under ten times. The chain carries TRBV7-9 and TRBJ1-2, with D possibly being TRBD1 (5 bases). This CDR3 region has 14 residues. Trimming left V 6 bases short and J 4 bases short, with 15 bases between. Germline CDR1 reads SEHNR; CDR2 reads FQNEAQ (reference sequence). This chain's CDR3 is CASSTDQGTYGYTF. DNA for the CDR3: TGTGCCAGCAGTACCGATCAGGGAACCTATGGCTACACCTTC.

This clonotype has a handful of counts. This CDR3 is missing its conserved last phenylalanine or tryptophan, likely due to a read error. The chain combines TRBV7-9 with TRBJ2-1; D may be TRBD1 (5 bases). Trimming cost V 2 bases and J 7 bases, with 9 bases left between them. CDR3 length: 13 residues. Per germline, CDR1 SEHNR and CDR2 FQNEAQ (reference sequence). CDR3 DNA sequence: TGTGCCAGCAGCTTATCAGGGTGGAATGAGCAGTTCATC. Translating it yields CASSLSGWNEQFI.

This clonotype showed up just a few times. This chain links TRBV20-1 with TRBJ2-3; D is perhaps TRBD2 (6 bases). Germline CDR1 and CDR2: DFQATT and SNEGSKA (reference sequence). V shed 0 bases and J shed 0 bases, with 10 bases lying between them. This CDR3 is built from 15 residues. The CDR3 loop is CSARDLRGSTDTQYF. In nucleotides, the CDR3 is TGCAGTGCTAGAGATCTGCGGGGTAGCACAGATACGCAGTATTTT.

This clonotype has more than one count but fewer than ten. The rearrangement joins TRBV9 to TRBJ2-5; no firm D call. The CDR3 runs 14 residues. Germline V CDR1 and CDR2: SGDLS, YYNGEE. Deletions cut 0 bases from V and 1 base from J, with 7 bases between. This CDR3 is CASSVDAIQETQYF. CDR3 bases: TGTGCCAGCAGCGTAGACGCTATCCAAGAGACCCAGTACTTC.